The 17 T cell receptor beta chains below were found in one sample sequenced in a study of blood T cells in healthy people across ages. The use of a sample-barcoded 5' primer and a J-beta primer mix characterized a second PCR of roughly 6 to 11 cycles. TCRdb fed the 5' RACE reads into MiXCR, producing one record per CDR3 protein. The repertoire holds approximately 1.5 million distinct CDR3 sequences, with under 55% as singletons. The sample consisted of blood. The receptors here all came from a woman aged 18-29 years in good health.

This clonotype was seen repeatedly, ten times or more. This chain joins TRBV6-1 and TRBJ2-7, with TRBD1 matching over 8 bases. This CDR3 region has 14 residues. The V gene's germline CDR1 is MNHNS and CDR2 SASEGT. With V trimmed by 6 bases and J by 3 bases, 7 bases remained unmatched. The CDR3 reads CASSEQGDIYEQYF. Here the CDR3 DNA reads TGTGCCAGCAGCGAACAGGGGGACATCTACGAGCAGTACTTC.

This sequence joins TRBV4-2 and TRBJ2-3; 10 nucleotides line up with TRBD2. V was pared by 0 bases and J by 6 bases, with 12 bases of the junction left unmatched. CDR3 length: 18 amino acids. Germline values: CDR1 LGHNA, CDR2 YNFKEQ. CDR3 sequence reads: CASSQDPTASGSMDTQYF. DNA of the CDR3: TGTGCCAGCAGCCAAGACCCCACGGCTAGCGGGAGTATGGATACGCAGTATTTT.

In its sample, this clonotype was seen a few times. V usage is TRBV20-1 and J usage is TRBJ2-1; 7 bases align to TRBD2. V shed 3 bases, J shed 4 bases, and the junction held 3 bases outside the gene matches. The CDR3 has 13 amino acids. CDR1 DFQATT and CDR2 SNEGSKA come from the germline V gene (reference sequence). The CDR3 reads CSASSGGYNEQFF. CDR3 nucleotide sequence: TGCAGTGCTAGTTCCGGGGGGTACAATGAGCAGTTCTTC.

The V and J genes are TRBV4-1 and TRBJ2-5, with 8 bases that match TRBD2. The J call may be faulty, since TRBJ2-7 better matches the DNA end. The CDR3 runs to 15 residues. Germline V gene data show CDR1 as MGHRA and CDR2 as YSYEKL. CDR3 sequence reads: CASSQGPAGDYEQYF. The DNA of the CDR3 is TGCGCCAGCAGCCAAGGACCAGCGGGGGACTACGAGCAGTACTTC.

V and J are TRBV25-1 and TRBJ2-5, with TRBD2 as a possible D gene (7 bases). Trimming stripped 2 bases from V and 5 bases from J, with 12 bases between. Germline-derived CDR1 and CDR2 are MGHDK and SYGVNS. This CDR3 has 14 amino acids. CDR3 in amino acids: CASSEVGGAETQYF. The CDR3 DNA sequence: TGTGCCAGCAGTGAAGTTGGGGGGGCCGAGACCCAGTACTTC.

This clonotype was detected once. Being one base from a much bigger clone, this may be a read error. This chain joins TRBV20-1 and TRBJ2-1; TRBD2 is a possible D gene (5 bases). The germline V gene has CDR1 DFQATT and CDR2 SNEGSKA (reference sequence). The CDR3 is made up of 14 amino acids. Here the CDR3 reads CSARDGSSYDEQFF. Written as DNA, the CDR3 is TGCAGTGCTAGAGATGGGAGCTCCTACGATGAGCAGTTCTTC.

This clonotype appeared many times. The chain has TRBV12-5 and TRBJ2-1; TRBD2 might be the D (6 bases). Trimming left V 4 bases short and J 7 bases short, with 17 bases between. CDR1 is LGHNT and CDR2 is FRNRAP in the germline V gene. This CDR3 contains 15 residues. DNA for the CDR3: TGTGCTAGTGGTTCGAGGGGAGGTTACATGAATGAGCAGTTCTTC. Protein product: CASGSRGGYMNEQFF.

This clonotype was seen a few times. The V gene is TRBV29-1, the J gene TRBJ2-1, with a weak D call TRBD2 (5 bases). V lost 4 bases and J lost 8, with 12 bases in between. The CDR3 has 12 amino acids. CDR1 is SQVTM and CDR2 is ANQGSEA in the germline V gene. This CDR3 is CSVGPEGDEQFF. CDR3 bases: TGCAGCGTTGGACCAGAGGGTGATGAGCAGTTCTTC.

The chain has TRBV4-1 and TRBJ2-1; 7 positions agree with TRBD1. Germline CDR1 MGHRA, CDR2 YSYEKL. With 0 bases clipped from V and 4 bases from J, the junction kept 6 bases outside the gene matches. This CDR3 contains 16 residues. CDR3 in amino acids: CASSQDRGQLYNEQFF. The DNA of the CDR3 is TGCGCCAGCAGCCAAGATCGGGGACAGCTTTACAATGAGCAGTTCTTC.

The J gene is TRBJ2-1, the V gene TRBV4-3; 7 bases line up with TRBD1. Germline V gene sequence: CDR1 LGHNA, CDR2 YSLEER. The junction had 2 bases not matched to a gene; V was cut back by 1 base and J by 5 bases. This CDR3 comprises 14 residues. The CDR3 is CASSQGGTDNEQFF. CDR3 in DNA: TGCGCCAGCAGCCAAGGGGGGACAGACAATGAGCAGTTCTTC.

This chain links TRBV5-1 with TRBJ2-1; 12 nucleotides match TRBD2. With V trimmed by 4 bases and J by 8 bases, 13 bases remained unmatched. CDR1 is SGHRS, CDR2 YFSETQ, per germline. The CDR3 spans 17 residues. DNA of the CDR3: TGCGCCAGCAGCGTAGCCTCGACTAGCGGGAGCATTGATGAGCAGTTCTTC. This translates into CASSVASTSGSIDEQFF.

This clonotype was detected only a few times. The rearrangement uses TRBV6-5 and TRBJ2-1; TRBD1 agrees at 7 bases. Unmatched junction bases numbered 6, after V lost 6 bases and J lost 7 bases. The CDR3 contains 13 residues. CDR1 MNHEY and CDR2 SVGAGI come from the germline V gene. CDR3 DNA sequence: TGTGCCAGCAGCTGGGACAGACTGAATGAGCAGTTCTTC. It specifies CASSWDRLNEQFF.

This chain uses TRBV11-2 with TRBJ1-5; 9 positions match TRBD1. V lost 6 bases to trimming and J lost 8 bases; unmatched junction nucleotides: 11. CDR1 is SGHAT, CDR2 FQNNGV, per germline. The CDR3 extends over 15 amino acids. The CDR3 here is CASSVAGTGNEPQHF. CDR3 sequence (DNA): TGTGCCAGCAGTGTGGCAGGGACAGGGAATGAGCCCCAGCATTTT. The full variable domain, completed using reference TRBV11-2 and TRBJ1-5, is EAGVAQSPRYKIIEKRQSVAFWCNPISGHATLYWYQQILGQGPKLLIQFQNNGVVDDSQLPKDRFSAERLKGVDSTLKIQPAKLEDSAVYLCASSVAGTGNEPQHFGDGTRLSIL.

The gene calls are TRBV4-3 and TRBJ2-3; D ambiguous. Germline CDR1 LGHNA, CDR2 YSLEER. The CDR3 is 15 amino acids. V lost 4 bases and J lost 1, with 12 bases in between. The DNA for the CDR3 is TGCGCCAGCAGCCTGACGGTCGTTGGCACAGATACGCAGTATTTT. Translating gives CASSLTVVGTDTQYF.

V gene TRBV20-1 combines with J gene TRBJ2-1; D not certain. The J call is uncertain, as TRBJ2-7 better fits the DNA end. The length of the CDR3 is 12 residues. Germline assignment: CDR1 DFQATT and CDR2 SNEGSKA (reference sequence). The CDR3, as DNA: TGCAGTGCTCCACGAACCTACAATGAGCAGTACTTC. It encodes CSAPRTYNEQYF.

This clonotype showed up just once. V is TRBV4-3 and J is TRBJ2-5; the D gene is possibly TRBD2 (6 bases). Gene TRBJ2-7 matches the end of the DNA better, so the J call may be wrong. The CDR3 runs 14 residues. The V gene's germline CDR1 is LGHNA and CDR2 YSLEER. CDR3 loop: CASSQGRLGGEQYF. The CDR3 coding sequence is TGCGCCAGCAGCCAAGGCAGGCTGGGGGGCGAGCAGTACTTC.

This clonotype was observed many times. The chain uses TRBV9 and TRBJ2-7; D may be TRBD1 or TRBD2 (5 bases each). The germline CDR1 and CDR2 sequences are SGDLS and YYNGEE. There are 15 residues in the CDR3. Deletions cut 0 bases from V and 0 bases from J, with 10 bases between. The CDR3 DNA reads as TGTGCCAGCAGCGTAGCTGGGGGAAGCTCCTACGAGCAGTACTTC. Translation: CASSVAGGSSYEQYF.